One T cell receptor beta chain is described in this entry. Its antigen has not been determined. No base quality values were provided; no much bigger clone lies one nucleotide off. The data belong to a study of blood T cell repertoires in COVID-19 (dated by TCRdb to 2019 to 2021). About the study as a whole: Samples covering the acute and convalescent phases of COVID-19 were provided by collaborators in the United States, Italy and Spain. Sample metadata almost always included a de-identified subject ID, COVID-19 status, age in years and sex. The prospective study material was composed of cDNA or gDNA derived from T cells, B-cell-depleted T cells, or PBMCs. Subjects who had been exposed to COVID-19, were actively infected with it, or had recovered from it provided the deeply sampled blood TCRbeta repertoires that made up the dataset. The samples were drawn from two sources: the first 160 participants of the ongoing ImmuneRACE study, and 1,200 or so subjects contributed by 6 global collaborators. A freely available public database, intended as a resource for researchers studying the immune response to SARS-CoV-2, is where the repertoires were released. HLA class I and class II types, where available, came from metadata supplied by the sample provider rather than from assay-based typing. Paper-wide results and their limitations: The amount of clinical and demographic metadata varied by source and participant and was provided uncurated.

The collaborating institutions used their own protocols to collect whole blood in K2EDTA tubes. Collaborator samples were shipped for TCRbeta analysis as frozen whole blood, isolated PBMCs, or DNA extracted from either sample type. TCRbeta CDR3 regions were amplified from genomic DNA by means of the immunoSEQ Assay, a bias-controlled multiplex PCR. The source study handled its data this way. Nucleated cell counts per sample were estimated from amplification of reference gene primers within the assay. To quantify the absolute abundance of each unique TCRbeta CDR3 rearrangement, sequence reads were collapsed and filtered. For each sample, productive Simpson clonality was calculated as the square root of Simpson's diversity index over productive rearrangements. TCRdb holds this immuneACCESS table with in-frame rearrangements only. Some clones are missing; in checked studies, unresolved V genes explain under half, and the rest has no known cause. From that table come the V and J calls and clone size; the DNA was used to work out D and trimming. Recorded for this sample are over 120,000 clones; more than 70% of them occurred a single time. 1.5% to 2% of the sample lies in the top ten.

From the cysteine up to the phenylalanine, the CDR3 has a length of 13 residues. CDR3 DNA is the only sequence kept; it has 39 bases, read in frame from the first base. Trimming takes 5 bases from V and 3 bases from J, and the germline ends sit 8 bases apart. Taken from the germline V gene, the CDR1 and CDR2 loops are SGHTA and FQGNSA. The rearrangement joined TRBV7-2 to TRBJ1-5, with the D segment identity uncertain. Sequences were obtained from peripheral blood. The receptor was derived from a human donor in a cohort sampled during active COVID-19. The DNA sequence is as follows: TGTGCCAGCAGCCCCGAGTCCAATCAGCCCCAGCATTTT. Its translation is CASSPESNQPQHF.